These 16 T cell receptor beta chains originate from one sample sequenced in a study of OX40 agonist ivuxolimab in advanced cancers. Measured with immunoSEQ multiplex PCR; TCRdb has only the in-frame clones, and not every one. This sample has about 77,000 clones, with about nine tenths found just once. The source was CD4+ or CD8+ T cells sorted from blood, collected in a trial of the OX40 agonist ivuxolimab. These receptors were obtained from an adult with an advanced solid tumor such as melanoma, head and neck, liver or kidney cancer.

This clone was detected a few times. The chain has TRBV19 and TRBJ1-4, with a weak D call TRBD1 (5 bases). Germline CDR1 reads LNHDA; CDR2 reads SQIVND (reference sequence). The V end lost 3 bases, the J end lost 5 bases, and 13 bases lay between the germline ends. CDR3 length equals 15 residues. CDR3 sequence: CASSISGIGNEKLFF. Here the CDR3 DNA reads TGTGCCAGTAGTATCTCAGGGATTGGGAATGAAAAACTGTTTTTT.

The chain employs TRBV19 and TRBJ1-5; D is ambiguous. Germline CDR1 is LNHDA and CDR2 is SQIVND (reference sequence). The CDR3 runs to 16 residues. Trimming removed 1 base from V and 1 base from J, with 11 bases in between. In DNA form, the CDR3 reads TGTGCCAGTAGTATAGGTAGGTCCAGGAGCAATCAGCCCCAGCATTTT. Protein sequence: CASSIGRSRSNQPQHF.

The chain joins TRBV5-4 to TRBJ2-7; 12 nucleotides line up with TRBD2. Germline V gene lookup returns CDR1 SGHNT and CDR2 YYREEE (reference sequence). Trimming took 4 bases from V and 0 from J; bases not matched to a gene: 2. This CDR3 spans 15 amino acids. The CDR3 sequence: CASSLAGGGSYEQYF. The CDR3 DNA sequence: TGTGCCAGCAGCCTAGCGGGAGGGGGCTCCTACGAGCAGTACTTC.

V is TRBV5-4 and J is TRBJ1-5; D is undetermined. The CDR3 is 16 residues long. The ends were cut back, 0 bases at V and 0 bases at J, with 10 bases in the middle. Germline CDR1 and CDR2: SGHNT and YYREEE (reference sequence). CDR3 sequence: CASSLGGGSSNQPQHF. CDR3 DNA sequence: TGTGCCAGCAGCTTGGGAGGAGGGTCTAGCAATCAGCCCCAGCATTTT.

The chain recombines TRBV4-2 with TRBJ1-3; D is possibly TRBD1 (5 bases). Trimming left V 0 bases short and J 3 bases short, with 21 bases between. The CDR3 consists of 19 residues. Germline V gene data show CDR1 as LGHNA and CDR2 as YNFKEQ. The CDR3 sequence is CASSQDVGGRRSFGNTIYF. In nucleotides, the CDR3 is TGTGCCAGCAGCCAAGATGTCGGGGGACGGAGGTCCTTTGGAAACACCATATATTTT.

This chain uses TRBV6-4 with TRBJ2-7, with D possibly being TRBD1 (5 bases). Trimming removed 0 bases at V and 5 bases at J, with 14 bases between. Germline-derived CDR1 and CDR2 are MRHNA and SNTAGT. This CDR3 contains 15 residues. The CDR3 sequence is CASSDSPGKVHEQYF. CDR3 bases: TGTGCCAGCAGTGACTCGCCAGGGAAAGTCCACGAGCAGTACTTC.

CDR3 in DNA: TGCGCCAGCAGCCCTATCAAATCGGGTTACAATGAGCAGTTCTTC. As protein: CASSPIKSGYNEQFF. J is TRBJ2-1 and V is TRBV5-1; D is unresolved. Trimming cost V 4 bases and J 4 bases, with 15 bases left between them. This CDR3 comprises 15 residues. The germline V gene has CDR1 SGHRS and CDR2 YFSETQ.

The chain joins TRBV4-1 to TRBJ2-1; 7 positions agree with TRBD1. The trim removed 0 bases at V and 2 bases at J, leaving 7 bases unmatched. The CDR3 consists of 17 residues. From germline, CDR1 is MGHRA and CDR2 YSYEKL. The CDR3 region is CASSQDVRGQAYNEQFF. The DNA of the CDR3 is TGCGCCAGCAGCCAAGATGTCCGCGGACAGGCCTACAATGAGCAGTTCTTC.

This clone has just a few counts. The rearrangement joins TRBV5-1 to TRBJ1-5; 7 bases match TRBD1. Germline V lookup: CDR1 SGHRS, CDR2 YFSETQ. Trimming removed 3 bases from V and 5 bases from J; junction bases left unmatched: 5. The CDR3 has 14 residues. The CDR3 nucleotides are TGCGCCAGCAGCTCCGGGACAGAAGATCAGCCCCAGCATTTT. This gives the protein CASSSGTEDQPQHF.

The chain recombines TRBV10-3 with TRBJ2-1; TRBD2 agrees at 16 bases. This CDR3 region has 18 residues. With 5 bases clipped from V and 1 base from J, the junction kept 5 bases outside the gene matches. Germline lookup yields CDR1 ENHRY and CDR2 SYGVKD. The CDR3 spells CAISQGLAGGPSYNEQFF. The CDR3 DNA reads TGTGCCATCAGTCAGGGACTAGCGGGAGGGCCGTCCTACAATGAGCAGTTCTTC.

This chain uses TRBV30 with TRBJ1-3; D may be TRBD1 (5 bases). Trimming stripped 5 bases from V and 0 bases from J, with 5 bases between. This CDR3 is 12 amino acids long. CDR1 is GTSNPN, CDR2 SVGIG, per germline (reference sequence). The chain's CDR3 is CAWDSSGNTIYF. In DNA, the CDR3 is TGTGCCTGGGACAGCTCTGGAAACACCATATATTTT.

The CDR3 nucleotides are TGTGCCAGCAGCAAGACTACCTATGGCCCAGATACGCAGTATTTT. Protein: CASSKTTYGPDTQYF. The chain links TRBV11-1 to TRBJ2-3; weak D call: TRBD2 (5 bases). CDR1 is SGHAT, CDR2 FQDESV, per germline (reference sequence). V lost 5 bases, J lost 4 bases, and 16 bases lay in between. The CDR3 covers 15 residues.

This clone was detected once. The rearrangement joins TRBV5-1 to TRBJ1-2, with D hard to call. CDR1 is SGHRS and CDR2 is YFSETQ in the germline V gene. V lost 0 bases to trimming and J lost 4 bases, with 7 bases between them. The CDR3 runs 13 residues. The CDR3 DNA reads TGCGCCAGCAGCTTGGAAGGGAGCTATGGCTACACCTTC. Translation gives CASSLEGSYGYTF. Looking up the rest from reference TRBV5-1 and TRBJ1-2 gives the full variable domain: KAGVTQTPRYLIKTRGQQVTLSCSPISGHRSVSWYQQTPGQGLQFLFEYFSETQRNKGNFPGRFSGRQFSNSRSEMNVSTLELGDSALYLCASSLEGSYGYTFGSGTRLTVV.

This rearrangement joins TRBV5-1 to TRBJ1-1; no firm D call. The V and J ends lost 4 bases and 2 bases respectively, with 15 bases between them. Per germline, CDR1 SGHRS and CDR2 YFSETQ. CDR3 length equals 15 residues. Here the CDR3 reads CASSPLQVSNTEAFF. CDR3 nucleotide sequence: TGCGCCAGCAGCCCGCTGCAGGTCTCTAACACTGAAGCTTTCTTT.

The J gene is TRBJ2-5, the V gene TRBV5-1; D may be TRBD1 (5 bases). From germline, CDR1 is SGHRS and CDR2 YFSETQ. This CDR3 is 13 amino acids long. V was trimmed by 4 bases and J by 3 bases, leaving 10 bases between them. CDR3 sequence: CASSQGGKETQYF. CDR3 bases: TGCGCCAGCAGCCAGGGTGGGAAAGAGACCCAGTACTTC.

The chain joins TRBV20-1 to TRBJ2-1; 8 positions agree with TRBD1. Germline loops: CDR1 DFQATT, CDR2 SNEGSKA (reference sequence). The CDR3 is 11 residues long. V shed 5 bases, J shed 10 bases, and the junction held 4 bases outside the gene matches. The CDR3 region is CSALGQVEQFF. The CDR3 coding sequence is TGCAGTGCTTTGGGACAGGTCGAGCAGTTCTTC.